The next 11 T cell receptor beta chains were all read from a single sample in a study of T cell responses to AZD1222 COVID-19 vaccine. Assay: immunoSEQ multiplex PCR; the TCRdb copy retains only in-frame clones and omits some. The repertoire includes roughly 99,000 clones, roughly 90% of them detected once, and roughly 7% sits in the top ten. Here the sequenced sample was peripheral blood, taken on day 0 of AZD1222 vaccination. These receptors were collected from an adult in good health.

This clone has a single count. V and J are TRBV4-2 and TRBJ2-1; TRBD2 aligns across 8 bases. Unmatched junction bases numbered 7, after V lost 1 base and J lost 2 bases. The CDR3 runs to 17 residues. The germline gives CDR1 LGHNA, CDR2 YNFKEQ. CDR3 DNA: TGTGCCAGCAGCCAAGTGTCGAGCGGGAGAGCCTACAATGAGCAGTTCTTC. It yields the protein CASSQVSSGRAYNEQFF.

The J gene is TRBJ2-7, the V gene TRBV18, with a possible D match to TRBD1 (5 bases). CDR1 KGHSH and CDR2 LQKENI come from the germline V gene. CDR3 length: 14 amino acids. Between the trimmed V and J ends, which lost 4 bases and 2 bases, there was a span of 12 bases. In DNA form, the CDR3 reads TGTGCCAGCTCACTGACAGAATTCGCCTACGAGCAGTACTTC. Translation gives CASSLTEFAYEQYF.

A single count supports this clone. The J gene is TRBJ2-5, the V gene TRBV4-3; D ambiguous. The CDR3 sequence is 14 residues long. V lost 3 bases, J lost 4 bases, and 12 bases lay in between. Germline V gene sequence: CDR1 LGHNA, CDR2 YSLEER. CDR3 coding DNA: TGCGCCAGCAGCCACTACCTGGGGTCAGAGACCCAGTACTTC. Its protein product is CASSHYLGSETQYF.

V gene TRBV6-1 combines with J gene TRBJ2-7; D is uncertain. Germline V gives CDR1 MNHNS, CDR2 SASEGT. The germline V and J ends were trimmed by 2 bases and 4 bases, with 6 bases remaining between them. This CDR3 is 12 amino acids long. Here the CDR3 DNA reads TGTGCCAGCAGTGAATTGTGGTACGAGCAGTACTTC. Translation: CASSELWYEQYF.

The CDR3, as DNA: TGTGCCAGCAGCTCCGGGCTGTTGGCTTTCTTT. This codes for CASSSGLLAFF. This sequence joins TRBV7-9 and TRBJ1-1; D remains ambiguous. CDR3 size: 11 residues. V was trimmed by 4 bases and J by 11 bases, leaving 11 bases between them. Per germline, CDR1 SEHNR and CDR2 FQNEAQ (reference sequence).

The V call is TRBV19, the J call TRBJ1-4; D call uncertain. V was pared by 6 bases and J by 7 bases, with 21 bases between. CDR1 is LNHDA, CDR2 SQIVND, per germline (reference sequence). The CDR3 length is 16 residues. The CDR3 protein is CASRMETEGSSEKLFF. The CDR3 region has the DNA TGTGCCAGTAGGATGGAAACGGAGGGTAGCAGTGAAAAACTGTTTTTT.

The gene calls are TRBV11-2 and TRBJ2-1; D tentatively reads TRBD1 or TRBD2 (6 bases each). This CDR3 comprises 19 residues. Trimming shortened V by 1 base and J by 4 bases, and 23 bases separated the two germline ends. The germline gives CDR1 SGHAT, CDR2 FQNNGV. The chain's CDR3 is CASSLVAPRGRHRYNEQFF. DNA of the CDR3: TGTGCCAGCAGCTTAGTAGCCCCCCGGGGGCGACACCGGTACAATGAGCAGTTCTTC.

This sequence joins TRBV9 and TRBJ1-1, with 7 bases that match TRBD1. With 3 bases clipped from V and 3 bases from J, the junction kept 5 bases outside the gene matches. The CDR3 covers 14 residues. Germline V lookup: CDR1 SGDLS, CDR2 YYNGEE. The CDR3 coding sequence is TGTGCCAGCAGCGGACAGGGATCGGACACTGAAGCTTTCTTT. It yields the protein CASSGQGSDTEAFF.

The rearrangement uses TRBV6-1 and TRBJ2-7; TRBD2 aligns across 12 bases. Germline V lookup: CDR1 MNHNS, CDR2 SASEGT. Trimming at V came to 0 bases and at J to 3 bases, leaving 6 bases not matched to a gene. The CDR3 has 17 residues. The CDR3 sequence is CASSEAPTSGSFYEQYF. The CDR3 DNA reads as TGTGCCAGCAGTGAAGCGCCGACTAGCGGGAGTTTCTACGAGCAGTACTTC.

This clone was detected once. This chain links TRBV21-1 with TRBJ1-1; the table gives TRBD1 as D, unverified against the DNA. TRBV21-1 constitutes a pseudogene. The CDR3 consists of 14 residues. CDR3 DNA: TGTGCCAGCAGCAAAGGGGGCTGGGACACTGAAGCTTTCTTT. Encoded protein: CASSKGGWDTEAFF.

The CDR3: CASSSPGQSNEKLFF. The CDR3 region has the DNA TGTGCCAGCAGTTCCCCGGGACAGTCTAATGAAAAACTGTTTTTT. This chain uses TRBV27 with TRBJ1-4, with 7 bases aligning to TRBD1. V shed 4 bases and J 3 bases; nucleotides not matched to a gene: 5. This CDR3 spans 15 amino acids. CDR1 is MNHEY and CDR2 is SMNVEV in the germline V gene (reference sequence).